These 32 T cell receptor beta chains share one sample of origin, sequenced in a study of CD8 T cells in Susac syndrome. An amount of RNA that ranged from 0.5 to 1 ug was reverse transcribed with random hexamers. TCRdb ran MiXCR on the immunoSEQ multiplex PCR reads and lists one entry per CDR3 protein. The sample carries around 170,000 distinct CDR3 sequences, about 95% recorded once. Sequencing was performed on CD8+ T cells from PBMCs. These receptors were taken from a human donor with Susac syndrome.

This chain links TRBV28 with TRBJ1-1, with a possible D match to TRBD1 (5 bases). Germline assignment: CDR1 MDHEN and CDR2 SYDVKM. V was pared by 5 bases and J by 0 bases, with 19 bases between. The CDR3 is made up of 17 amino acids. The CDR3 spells CASSTHRDVRMNTEAFF. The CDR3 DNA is TGTGCCAGCAGTACACACCGGGACGTAAGAATGAACACTGAAGCTTTCTTT.

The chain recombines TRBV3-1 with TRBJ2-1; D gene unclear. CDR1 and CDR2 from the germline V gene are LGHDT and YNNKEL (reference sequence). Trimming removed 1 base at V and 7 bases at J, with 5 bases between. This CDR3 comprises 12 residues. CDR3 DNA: TGTGCCAGCAGCCAAGTGGCGAATGAGCAGTTCTTC. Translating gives CASSQVANEQFF.

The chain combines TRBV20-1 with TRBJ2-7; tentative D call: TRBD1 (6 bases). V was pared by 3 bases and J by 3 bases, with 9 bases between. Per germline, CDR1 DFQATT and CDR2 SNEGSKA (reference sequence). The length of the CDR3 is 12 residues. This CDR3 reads CSASEGVYEQYF. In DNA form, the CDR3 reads TGCAGTGCTAGTGAGGGGGTCTACGAGCAGTACTTC.

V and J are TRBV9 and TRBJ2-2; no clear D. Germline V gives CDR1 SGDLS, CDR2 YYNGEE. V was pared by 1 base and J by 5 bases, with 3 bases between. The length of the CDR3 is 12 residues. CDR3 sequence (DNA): TGTGCCAGCAGCGTATCTACCGGGGAGCTGTTTTTT. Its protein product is CASSVSTGELFF.

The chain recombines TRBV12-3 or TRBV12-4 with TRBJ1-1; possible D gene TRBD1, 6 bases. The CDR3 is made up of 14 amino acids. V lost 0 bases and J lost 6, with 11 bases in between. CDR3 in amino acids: CASSLASGAPEAFF. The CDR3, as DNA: TGTGCCAGCAGTTTAGCGTCGGGGGCCCCTGAAGCTTTCTTT.

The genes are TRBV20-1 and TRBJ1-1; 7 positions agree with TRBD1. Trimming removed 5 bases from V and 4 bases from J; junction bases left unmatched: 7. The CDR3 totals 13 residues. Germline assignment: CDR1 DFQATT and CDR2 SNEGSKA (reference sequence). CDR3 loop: CSAPDRLVTEAFF. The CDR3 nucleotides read TGCAGTGCTCCGGACAGGTTGGTCACTGAAGCTTTCTTT.

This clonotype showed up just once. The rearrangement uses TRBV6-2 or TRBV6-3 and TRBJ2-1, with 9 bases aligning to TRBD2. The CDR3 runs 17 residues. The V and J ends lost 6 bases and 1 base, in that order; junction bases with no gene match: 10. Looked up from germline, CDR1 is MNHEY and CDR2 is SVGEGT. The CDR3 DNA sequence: TGTGCCAGCAGCAGCCCGGGACTAGCTAAATCCTACAATGAGCAGTTCTTC. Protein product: CASSSPGLAKSYNEQFF.

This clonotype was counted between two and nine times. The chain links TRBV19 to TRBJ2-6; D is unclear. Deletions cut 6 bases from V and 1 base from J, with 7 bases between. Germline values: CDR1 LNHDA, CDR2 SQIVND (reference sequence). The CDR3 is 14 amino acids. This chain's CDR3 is CASSAGSGANVLTF. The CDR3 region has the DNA TGTGCCAGTAGCGCAGGATCTGGGGCCAACGTCCTGACTTTC.

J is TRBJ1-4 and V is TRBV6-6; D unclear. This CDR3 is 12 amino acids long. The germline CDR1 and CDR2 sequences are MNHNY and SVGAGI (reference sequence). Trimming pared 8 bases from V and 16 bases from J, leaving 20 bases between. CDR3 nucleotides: TGTGCCAGCGGGATGACAACCTCGAAGTCGTTTTTT. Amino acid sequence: CASGMTTSKSFF.

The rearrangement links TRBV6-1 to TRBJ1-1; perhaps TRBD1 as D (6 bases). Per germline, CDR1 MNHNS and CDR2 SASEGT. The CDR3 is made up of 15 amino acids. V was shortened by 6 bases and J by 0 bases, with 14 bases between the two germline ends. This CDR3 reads CASRESGTMNTEAFF. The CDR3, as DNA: TGTGCCAGCAGGGAATCTGGGACAATGAACACTGAAGCTTTCTTT.

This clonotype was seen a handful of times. The CDR3 bases are TGTGCCAGCAGTACCCCAGGAAATGAGCAGTTCTTC. Encoded protein: CASSTPGNEQFF. The genes are TRBV7-3 and TRBJ2-1, with unresolved D. This CDR3 has 12 amino acids. V was shortened by 6 bases and J by 7 bases, with 10 bases between the two germline ends. Germline V lookup: CDR1 SGHTA, CDR2 FQGTGA. Looking up the rest from reference TRBV7-3 and TRBJ2-1 gives the full variable domain: GAGVSQTPSNKVTEKGKYVELRCDPISGHTALYWYRQSLGQGPEFLIYFQGTGAADDSGLPNDRFFAVRPEGSVSTLKIQRTERGDSAVYLCASSTPGNEQFFGPGTRLTVL.

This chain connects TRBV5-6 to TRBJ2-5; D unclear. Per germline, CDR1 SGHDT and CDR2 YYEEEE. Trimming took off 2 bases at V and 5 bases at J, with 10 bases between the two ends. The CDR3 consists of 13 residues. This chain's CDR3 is CASSLLTTETQYF. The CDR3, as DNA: TGTGCCAGCAGCTTATTGACGACTGAGACCCAGTACTTC. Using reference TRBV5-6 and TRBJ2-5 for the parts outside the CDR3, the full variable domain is DAGVTQSPTHLIKTRGQQVTLRCSPKSGHDTVSWYQQALGQGPQFIFQYYEEEERQRGNFPDRFSGHQFPNYSSELNVNALLLGDSALYLCASSLLTTETQYFGPGTRLLVL.

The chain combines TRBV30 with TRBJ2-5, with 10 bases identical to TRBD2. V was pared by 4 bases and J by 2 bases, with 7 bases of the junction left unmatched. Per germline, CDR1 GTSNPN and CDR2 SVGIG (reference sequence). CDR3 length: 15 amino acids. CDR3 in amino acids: CAWTNSGGPQETQYF. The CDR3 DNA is TGTGCCTGGACTAATAGCGGGGGGCCTCAAGAGACCCAGTACTTC.

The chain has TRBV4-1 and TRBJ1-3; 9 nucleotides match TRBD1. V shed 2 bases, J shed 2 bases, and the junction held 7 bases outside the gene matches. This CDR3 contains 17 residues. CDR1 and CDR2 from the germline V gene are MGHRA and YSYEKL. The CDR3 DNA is TGCGCCAGCAGCCAAACCCCCGGACAGGGGACTGGAAACACCATATATTTT. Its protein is CASSQTPGQGTGNTIYF.

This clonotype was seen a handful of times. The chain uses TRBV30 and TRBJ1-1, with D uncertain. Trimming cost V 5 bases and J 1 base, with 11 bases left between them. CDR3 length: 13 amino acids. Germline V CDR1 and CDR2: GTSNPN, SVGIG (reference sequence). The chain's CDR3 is CAWAEVGNTEAFF. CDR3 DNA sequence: TGTGCCTGGGCTGAGGTGGGGAACACTGAAGCTTTCTTT.

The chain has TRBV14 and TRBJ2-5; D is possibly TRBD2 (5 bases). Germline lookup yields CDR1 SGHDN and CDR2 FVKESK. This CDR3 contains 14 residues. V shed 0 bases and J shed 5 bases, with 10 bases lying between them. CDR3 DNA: TGTGCCAGCAGCCAAGAAAGAGGACTGGAGACCCAGTACTTC. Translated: CASSQERGLETQYF. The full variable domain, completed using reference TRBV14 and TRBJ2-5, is EAGVTQFPSHSVIEKGQTVTLRCDPISGHDNLYWYRRVMGKEIKFLLHFVKESKQDESGMPNNRFLAERTGGTYSTLKVQPAELEDSGVYFCASSQERGLETQYFGPGTRLLVL.

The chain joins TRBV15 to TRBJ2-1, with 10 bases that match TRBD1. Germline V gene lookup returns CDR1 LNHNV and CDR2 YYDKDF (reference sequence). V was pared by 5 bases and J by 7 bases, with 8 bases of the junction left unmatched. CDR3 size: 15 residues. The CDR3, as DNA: TGTGCCACCAGCTCCGGGACAGGGGCAGAAAATGAGCAGTTCTTC. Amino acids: CATSSGTGAENEQFF.

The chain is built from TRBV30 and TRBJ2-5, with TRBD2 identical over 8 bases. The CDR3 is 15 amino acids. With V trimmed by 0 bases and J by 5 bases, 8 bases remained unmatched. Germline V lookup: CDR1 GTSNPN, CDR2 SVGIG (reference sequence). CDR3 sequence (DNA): TGTGCCTGGAGTGTCGAGGTAGCGGGGACGGAGACCCAGTACTTC. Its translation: CAWSVEVAGTETQYF. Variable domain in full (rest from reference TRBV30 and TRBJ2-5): SQTIHQWPATLVQPVGSPLSLECTVEGTSNPNLYWYRQAAGRGLQLLFYSVGIGQISSEVPQNLSASRPQDRQFILSSKKLLLSDSGFYLCAWSVEVAGTETQYFGPGTRLLVL.

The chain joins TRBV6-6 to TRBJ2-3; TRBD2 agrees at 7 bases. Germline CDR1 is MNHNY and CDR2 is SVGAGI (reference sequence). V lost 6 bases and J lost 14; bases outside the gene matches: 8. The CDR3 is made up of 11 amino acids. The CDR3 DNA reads TGTGCCAGCAGCACCGGGACTATTCCGTATTTT. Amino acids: CASSTGTIPYF.

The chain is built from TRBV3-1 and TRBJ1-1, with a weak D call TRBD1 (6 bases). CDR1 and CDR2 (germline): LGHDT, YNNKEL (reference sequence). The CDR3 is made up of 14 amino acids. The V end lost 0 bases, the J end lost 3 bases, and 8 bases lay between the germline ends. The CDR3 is CASSQEAGDTEAFF. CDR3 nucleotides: TGTGCCAGCAGCCAAGAGGCAGGGGACACTGAAGCTTTCTTT.

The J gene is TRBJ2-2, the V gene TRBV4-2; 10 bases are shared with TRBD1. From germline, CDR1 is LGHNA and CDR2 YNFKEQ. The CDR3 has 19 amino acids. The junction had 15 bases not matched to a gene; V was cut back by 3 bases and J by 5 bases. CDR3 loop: CASSQAGTGVSRRTGELFF. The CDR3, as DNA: TGTGCCAGCAGCCAGGCCGGGACAGGGGTTTCGAGAAGGACCGGGGAGCTGTTTTTT.

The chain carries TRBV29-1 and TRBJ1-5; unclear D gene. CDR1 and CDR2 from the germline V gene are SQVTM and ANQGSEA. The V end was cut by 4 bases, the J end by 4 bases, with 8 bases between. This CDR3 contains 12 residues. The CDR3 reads CSVGRENQPQHF. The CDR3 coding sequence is TGCAGCGTTGGGAGAGAAAATCAGCCCCAGCATTTT.

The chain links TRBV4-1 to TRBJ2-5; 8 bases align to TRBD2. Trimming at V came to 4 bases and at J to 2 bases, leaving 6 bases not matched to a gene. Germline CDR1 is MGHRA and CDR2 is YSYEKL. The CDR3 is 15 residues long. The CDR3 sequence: CASSPNSGAQETQYF. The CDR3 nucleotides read TGCGCCAGCAGCCCAAATAGCGGGGCTCAAGAGACCCAGTACTTC.

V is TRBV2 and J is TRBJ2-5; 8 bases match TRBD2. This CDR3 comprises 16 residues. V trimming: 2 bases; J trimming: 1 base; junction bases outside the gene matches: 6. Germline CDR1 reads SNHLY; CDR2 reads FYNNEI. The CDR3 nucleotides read TGTGCCAGCAGTGAATTCGCGGGAGGACTCCAAGAGACCCAGTACTTC. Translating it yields CASSEFAGGLQETQYF.

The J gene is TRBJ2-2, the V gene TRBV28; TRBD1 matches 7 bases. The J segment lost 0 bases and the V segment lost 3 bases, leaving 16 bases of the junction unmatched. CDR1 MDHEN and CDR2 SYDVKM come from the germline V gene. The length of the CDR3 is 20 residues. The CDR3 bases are TGTGCCAGCAGTTTCTCTTTTGAGGAGACAGGGTTCGCGAACACCGGGGAGCTGTTTTTT. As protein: CASSFSFEETGFANTGELFF.

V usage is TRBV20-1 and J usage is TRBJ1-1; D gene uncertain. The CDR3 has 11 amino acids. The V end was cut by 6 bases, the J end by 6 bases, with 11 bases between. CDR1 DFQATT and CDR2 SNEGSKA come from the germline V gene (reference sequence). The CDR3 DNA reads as TGCAGTGCCGTTCTGTTCGCTGAAGCTTTCTTT. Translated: CSAVLFAEAFF.

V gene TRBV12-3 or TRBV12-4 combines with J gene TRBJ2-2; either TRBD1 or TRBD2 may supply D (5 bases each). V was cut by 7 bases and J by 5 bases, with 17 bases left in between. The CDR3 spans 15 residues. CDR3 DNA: TGTGCCAGCAACCCGTGGGGGTCGGGAACCGGGGAGCTGTTTTTT. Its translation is CASNPWGSGTGELFF.

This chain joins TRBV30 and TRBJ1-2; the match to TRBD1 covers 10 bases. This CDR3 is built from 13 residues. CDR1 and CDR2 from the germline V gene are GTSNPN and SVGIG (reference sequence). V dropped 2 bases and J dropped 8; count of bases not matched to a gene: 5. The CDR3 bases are TGTGCCTGGAGTCCGGGGACAGGGGTGGGCTACACCTTC. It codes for CAWSPGTGVGYTF.

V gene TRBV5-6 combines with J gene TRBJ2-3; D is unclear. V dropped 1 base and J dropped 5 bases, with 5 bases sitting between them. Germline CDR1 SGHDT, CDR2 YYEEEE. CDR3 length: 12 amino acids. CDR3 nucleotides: TGTGCCAGCAGCTTGTTAGAAGATACGCAGTATTTT. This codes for CASSLLEDTQYF.

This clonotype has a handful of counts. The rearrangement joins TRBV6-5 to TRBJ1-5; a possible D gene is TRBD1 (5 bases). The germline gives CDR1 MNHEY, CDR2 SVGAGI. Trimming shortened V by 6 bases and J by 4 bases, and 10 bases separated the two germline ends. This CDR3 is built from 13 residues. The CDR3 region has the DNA TGTGCCAGCAGCCTGCAGGGAAATCAGCCCCAGCATTTT. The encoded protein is CASSLQGNQPQHF.

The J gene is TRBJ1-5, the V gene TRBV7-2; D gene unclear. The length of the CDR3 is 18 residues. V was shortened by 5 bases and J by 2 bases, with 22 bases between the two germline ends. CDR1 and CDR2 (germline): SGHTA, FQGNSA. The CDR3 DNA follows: TGTGCCAGCAGCCCGATTTATACGGGGATTATTGGCAATCAGCCCCAGCATTTT. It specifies CASSPIYTGIIGNQPQHF.

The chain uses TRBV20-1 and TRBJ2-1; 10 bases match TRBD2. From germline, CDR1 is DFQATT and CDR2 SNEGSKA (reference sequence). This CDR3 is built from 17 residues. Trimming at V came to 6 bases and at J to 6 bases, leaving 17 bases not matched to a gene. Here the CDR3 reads CSAGAGWLAGVINEQFF. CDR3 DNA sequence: TGCAGTGCCGGGGCGGGGTGGCTAGCGGGAGTTATCAATGAGCAGTTCTTC.